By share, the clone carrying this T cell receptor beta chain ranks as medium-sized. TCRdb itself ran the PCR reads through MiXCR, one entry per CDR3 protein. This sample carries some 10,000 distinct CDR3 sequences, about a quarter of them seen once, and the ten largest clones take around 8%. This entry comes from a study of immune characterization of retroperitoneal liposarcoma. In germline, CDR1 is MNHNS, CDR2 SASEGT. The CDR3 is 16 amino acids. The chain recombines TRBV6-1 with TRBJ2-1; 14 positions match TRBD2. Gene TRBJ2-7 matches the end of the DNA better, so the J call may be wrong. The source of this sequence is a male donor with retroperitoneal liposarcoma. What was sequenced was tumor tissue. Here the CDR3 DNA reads TGTGCCAGCATAAAGACTAGCGGGGGGGACAATTACGAGCAGTACTTC. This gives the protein CASIKTSGGDNYEQYF.